This TCR beta chain originates from a study of blood T cells in healthy people across ages. Overall study findings and caveats: Researchers report that TCR beta diversity correlated strongly with naive T cell percentage.

Trimming removed 4 bases at V and 3 bases at J, with 13 bases between. CDR3 size: 14 residues. Germline assignment: CDR1 SGHRS and CDR2 YFSETQ. A second PCR, run for about 6 to 12 cycles, used a sample-barcoded 5' primer plus a J-beta primer mix. TCRdb re-derived calls from the 5' RACE reads in MiXCR, one entry per CDR3 protein. Of about 1,500,000 distinct CDR3 sequences listed, roughly 28% are singletons. Details on this clonotype: Its antigen is as yet unknown.

Sample donors were healthy Caucasian individuals that came from Russia, aged roughly 6 to 100. Sequencing was performed on blood. This sequence joins TRBV5-1 and TRBJ2-5, with D possibly called TRBD1 or TRBD2 (5 bases each). The clonotype was recovered from a woman younger than 45 in good health. This CDR3 is CASSLGRSKETQYF. CDR3 DNA: TGCGCCAGCAGCCTGGGACGGTCTAAAGAGACCCAGTACTTC.